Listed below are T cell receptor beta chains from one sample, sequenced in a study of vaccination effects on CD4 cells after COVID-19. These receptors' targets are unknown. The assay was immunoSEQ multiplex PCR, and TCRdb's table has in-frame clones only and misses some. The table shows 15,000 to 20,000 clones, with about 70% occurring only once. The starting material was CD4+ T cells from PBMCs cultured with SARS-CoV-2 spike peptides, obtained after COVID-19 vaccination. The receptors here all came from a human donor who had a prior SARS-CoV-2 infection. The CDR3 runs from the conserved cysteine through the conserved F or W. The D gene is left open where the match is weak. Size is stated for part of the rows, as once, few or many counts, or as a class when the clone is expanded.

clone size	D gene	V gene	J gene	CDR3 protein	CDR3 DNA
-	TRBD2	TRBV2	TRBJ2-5	CASSDFLAGVGETQYF	TGTGCCAGCAGTGACTTTTTAGCGGGAGTTGGAGAGACCCAGTACTTC
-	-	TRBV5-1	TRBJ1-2	CASSPDGPGSGGYTF	TGCGCCAGCAGCCCCGACGGACCAGGGTCGGGTGGCTACACCTTC
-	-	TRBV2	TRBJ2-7	CASSVDPTTPEQYF	TGTGCCAGCAGTGTCGATCCCACCACCCCCGAGCAGTACTTC
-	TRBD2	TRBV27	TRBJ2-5	CASSLILAAQETQYF	TGTGCCAGCAGTCTCATTCTAGCGGCCCAAGAGACCCAGTACTTC
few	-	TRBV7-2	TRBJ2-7	CASSHRTSYEQYF	TGTGCCAGCAGCCATCGGACTTCCTACGAGCAGTACTTC
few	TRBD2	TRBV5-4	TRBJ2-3	CASSQLGGSTDTQYF	TGTGCCAGCAGCCAGCTCGGGGGGAGCACAGATACGCAGTATTTT
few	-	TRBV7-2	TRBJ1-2	CASSLGGAGPYGYTF	TGTGCCAGCAGCTTGGGGGGAGCAGGTCCCTATGGCTACACCTTC
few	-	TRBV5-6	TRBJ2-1	CASSLDTYNEQFF	TGTGCCAGCAGCTTGGACACCTACAATGAGCAGTTCTTC
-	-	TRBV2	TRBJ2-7	CASSGVGDIEQYF	TGTGCCAGCAGTGGGGTCGGGGATATCGAGCAGTACTTC
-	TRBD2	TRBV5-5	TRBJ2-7	CASSLVAGGPYEQYF	TGTGCCAGCAGCTTGGTAGCGGGGGGGCCCTACGAGCAGTACTTC
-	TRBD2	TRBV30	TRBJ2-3	CAWSRFSGGSTDTQYF	TGTGCCTGGAGTCGCTTTAGCGGGGGGAGCACAGATACGCAGTATTTT
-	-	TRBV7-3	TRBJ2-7	CASSPGRGNYEQYF	TGTGCCAGCAGCCCAGGGCGCGGGAACTACGAGCAGTACTTC
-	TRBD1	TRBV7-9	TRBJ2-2	CASSDRVSGELFF	TGTGCCAGCAGCGACAGGGTCAGCGGGGAGCTGTTTTTT
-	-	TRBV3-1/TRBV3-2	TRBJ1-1	CASSLMENTEAFF	TGTGCCAGCAGCCTGATGGAGAACACTGAAGCTTTCTTT
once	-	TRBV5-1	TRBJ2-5	CASSLGSGEQETQYF	TGCGCCAGCAGCCTGGGGTCTGGAGAGCAAGAGACCCAGTACTTC
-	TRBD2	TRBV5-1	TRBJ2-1	CASSLTGGGGNEQFF	TGCGCCAGCAGCTTGACGGGGGGGGGAGGCAATGAGCAGTTCTTC
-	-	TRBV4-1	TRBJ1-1	CASSQGTSLGAFF	TGCGCCAGCAGCCAAGGGACATCGCTTGGAGCTTTCTTT
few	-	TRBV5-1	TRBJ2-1	CASSLGNSYNEQFF	TGCGCCAGCAGCTTAGGGAACTCCTACAATGAGCAGTTCTTC
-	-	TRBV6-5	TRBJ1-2	CASSYSIGWGYTF	TGTGCCAGCAGTTACTCGATTGGATGGGGCTACACCTTC
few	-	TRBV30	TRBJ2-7	CAWSWSYEQYF	TGTGCCTGGAGTTGGTCCTACGAGCAGTACTTC
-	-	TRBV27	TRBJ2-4	CASSFRAGPIAKNIQYF	TGTGCCAGCAGTTTCCGGGCGGGACCTATAGCCAAAAACATTCAGTACTTC
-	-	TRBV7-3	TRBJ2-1	CASSLGTLYNEQFF	TGTGCCAGCAGCTTAGGGACCTTGTACAATGAGCAGTTCTTC
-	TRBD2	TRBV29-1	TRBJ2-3	CSVLGLAGVYTQYF	TGCAGCGTCCTAGGACTAGCGGGAGTTTATACGCAGTATTTT
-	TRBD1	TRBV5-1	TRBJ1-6	CASSTGTGDSPLHF	TGCGCCAGCAGCACAGGGACAGGGGATTCACCCCTCCACTTT
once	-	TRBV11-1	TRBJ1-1	CASSFRGENTEAFF	TGTGCCAGCAGCTTCCGCGGGGAGAACACTGAAGCTTTCTTT
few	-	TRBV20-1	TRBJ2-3	CSASTRSTDTQYF	TGCAGTGCTAGTACCCGCAGCACAGATACGCAGTATTTT
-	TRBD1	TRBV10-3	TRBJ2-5	CAISSGQGKETQYF	TGTGCCATCAGCTCAGGACAGGGAAAAGAGACCCAGTACTTC